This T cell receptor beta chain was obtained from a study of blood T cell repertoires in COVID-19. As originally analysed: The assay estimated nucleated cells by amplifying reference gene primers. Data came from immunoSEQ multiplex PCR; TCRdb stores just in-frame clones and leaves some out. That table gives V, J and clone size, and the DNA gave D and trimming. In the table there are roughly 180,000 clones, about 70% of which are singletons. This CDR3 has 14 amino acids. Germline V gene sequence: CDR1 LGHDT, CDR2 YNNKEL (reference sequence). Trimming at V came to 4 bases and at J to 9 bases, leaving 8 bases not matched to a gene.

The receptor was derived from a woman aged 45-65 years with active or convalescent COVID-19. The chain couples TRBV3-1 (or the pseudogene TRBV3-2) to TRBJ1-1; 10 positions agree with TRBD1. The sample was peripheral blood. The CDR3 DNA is TGTGCCAGCAGCCCTCCGGGACAGGGGTTACAAGCTTTCTTT. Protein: CASSPPGQGLQAFF.